This TCR beta chain was observed in a study of cytomegalovirus exposure and HLA in healthy donors (dated by TCRdb to 2015 to 2018). Background for the entire study: According to an earlier analysis of a few hundred of the donors, about 170 million T cells yielded 100 million or so unique TCR beta sequences and about 300 Gb of sequence data. Approximately 300 gigabases of sequencing data and around 87 million unique TCR sequences were included in an early release covering 550 to 800 HLA-typed donors. The study combined high-throughput TCR immunosequencing, statistical association of individual TCRs with disease status, and machine learning to predict cytomegalovirus infection status. To study patterns of TCR occurrence, a later analysis re-analyzed previously published TCR beta repertoires from several hundred donors and added high-resolution HLA genotyping. Donor age, sex, ethnicity and CMV serostatus were compiled together with the repertoire data. Typing coverage differed by locus: A, B, C, DRB1 and DQB1 were typed in roughly 629-630 donors, DQA1 in about 510, DPA1 in some 600, and DPB1 in 400 to 480. Five DR-DQ haplotypes were treated as single units for association and clustering because of strong linkage in the cohort. Every discovery cohort repertoire had been produced on one sequencing platform. An earlier analysis of some 500 of the donors used high-throughput TCR beta sequencing to judge whether each TCR beta V gene segment behaved as functional or pseudogenic. Besides the first cohort of around 670 subjects, a separate validation cohort made up of roughly 120 different subjects was used. The T cell repertoires of around 730 subjects were profiled by immunosequencing and related to cytomegalovirus serostatus. Genome-wide SNP genotypes for about 55% of the roughly 670 donors were used in a later genetic analysis, which treated that subset as a discovery cohort. The study was designed to test whether signatures of past pathogen exposure could be identified by cataloging public T cell receptors. The later analysis used no new phenotypic data to find candidate immune exposures, relying instead on TCR beta sequences and their occurrence across donors. Class I and class II HLA loci were covered by the typing at four-digit resolution. Among roughly 400 genotyped donors of the cohort, an average of approximately 240,000 unique TCR beta nucleotide sequences was sequenced per donor, of which 15% to 20% were non-productive. Of the 398 genotyped donors, 65% to 90% were placed in the genetic ancestry cluster associated with self-reported Caucasian donors.

General study outcomes and caveats: The sequencing pipeline was judged likely to have produced a cluster of highly shared sequence variants as a technical artifact. The study listed 164 TCR beta chains as associated with cytomegalovirus. When HLA alleles, especially DR and DQ, strongly co-occurred, attributing TCR associations to individual alleles was difficult. Compared with equally common non-associated chains, HLA-associated TCR beta chains in a later analysis were more clonally expanded and had lower generation probabilities. Because counts were too low, roughly 17 rarely observed V segments, including chromosome 9 orphons, were left out of the earlier analysis of 500 to 650 of the donors. In vitro tests confirmed that a few of the cytomegalovirus-associated TCR beta chains recognize cytomegalovirus antigens. Because some donors lacked HLA typing at each locus, the association tests relied only on the typed subset. Because the 87-base-pair reads could not distinguish some IMGT-functional V segments, including TRBV6-2 and TRBV6-3, those segments were excluded. According to a later analysis, TCR association rates differed among HLA loci, with DRB1 alleles showing the most associated TCRs and HLA-C alleles showing the fewest. Correlated functional status among segregating V segments might be attributable to linkage disequilibrium, but an unknown experimental factor could not be ruled out. According to a later genetic analysis, donors in an Asian-associated ancestry cluster had fewer N-insertions in productive TCRs than the approximately 700-donor mean. The only immune exposure information available for the cohort was CMV serostatus. According to a later analysis, parvovirus B19, influenza, CMV and Epstein-Barr virus appeared linked to several top co-occurrence clusters. Broadly in line with IMGT annotations, most TCR beta V segments showed up in productive rearrangements about 87% or about 30% of the time in an earlier analysis of 587 of the donors. The classifier was reported to diagnose cytomegalovirus status with high specificity and sensitivity in both the original cohort and the validation cohort. According to the authors, the approach could potentially be generalized to other disease states and immunological phenotypes. At a false discovery rate of 0.05, a later analysis linked around 17,000 TCR beta sequences to specific HLA alleles. In a later genetic analysis, a missense DCLRE1C variant was associated with V-gene and J-gene trimming of TCR beta chains, and the association was replicated in an independent cohort. Sequencing depth was assumed to be roughly uniform across donors in the presence/absence analyses, though that assumption may not hold. This cohort had only TCR beta chains sequenced, and the lack of alpha or paired-chain data limited which features could be detected. According to a later analysis, most CMV-associated TCR beta chains appeared to be HLA-restricted, and the HLA associations seemed to be driven largely by CMV exposure. A further reported finding was that TCR beta sequences accurately predicted the HLA-A and HLA-B alleles for most subjects in the first cohort. Most TCR sequences were seen in very few donors, while some public TCRs were found in many individuals.

Of note for this clone: Its antigen is unknown. No much larger clone exists at a distance of one base, and base qualities are not known.

The library was built by means of the immunoSEQ multiplex PCR assay. For the multiplex PCR, a mixture combining 60 forward primers for TCR Vbeta segments and 13 reverse primers for TCR Jbeta segments was used. The CDR3 region of rearranged TCR beta genes was amplified from genomic DNA by a multiplex PCR assay. The amplified TCR beta libraries were sequenced on the Illumina HiSeq System as 87-base-pair reads. In the authors' own workflow: In a later analysis, approximately 74 million unique TCR beta chains were counted across the 690 or so repertoires, and some 10 million of these chains were shared by at least two donors. Raw reads were error-corrected and collapsed into unique sequences with a nearest-neighbor algorithm that merged closely related sequences to remove PCR and sequencing errors. V, D and J gene segments were assigned by aligning CDR3 sequences to IMGT reference sequences. For a sequence to be retained, a match of at least six nucleotides to both a V gene segment and a J gene segment was required. Rearrangements were classified as productive when the CDR3 lacked stop codons and remained in frame with V and J, and all other rearrangements were classified as non-productive. Following IMGT convention, CDR3 was defined as the stretch from the second conserved V-encoded cysteine to the conserved J-encoded phenylalanine. The earlier analysis of some 580 of the donors excluded any sequence lacking an unambiguous match to a single V gene segment. In an earlier analysis of 587 of the donors, V segments were called functional above 56.7% productive rearrangements and were called segregating when the between-donor standard deviation exceeded 5%. To diagnose cytomegalovirus status from the catalog of TCR beta chain sequences, a statistical classification framework was built. In a later analysis, V and J genes were assigned by comparing TCR nucleotide sequences against IMGT/GENE-DB human TR gene sequences. A later analysis assigned CDR3 sequences and most-parsimonious VDJ recombination scenarios with the TCRdist pipeline. In a later analysis, each TCR beta chain was defined by its CDR3 amino acid sequence together with its V-gene family, and reads without a unique V-gene family were excluded. As a way to deal with suspected cross-contamination and a sequencing artifact, a later analysis dropped more than 500 nucleotide sequences that were highly shared and had low generation probability. In a later analysis, a clonal expansion index was calculated for each public chain from normalized within-repertoire ranks of inferred template counts. In a later analysis, generation probabilities were computed with a VDJ recombination model fitted to out-of-frame rearrangements, and the resulting probabilities were checked against IGoR. In a later analysis, TCR-TCR, TCR-HLA and TCR-CMV co-occurrence was scored with hypergeometric tests, and a repertoire-size bias correction was applied to TCR pairs. A later analysis estimated false discovery rates by permuting HLA or CMV assignments 20 times. In a later analysis, co-occurring TCRs were grouped with DBSCAN, and TCRdist sequence similarity was added when clustering was performed within HLA-allele-positive subsets. Repertoires with fewer than 30,000 or more than 120,000 public chains were left out of co-occurrence clustering, as were four to six repertoires with anomalous nucleotide sharing. Held by TCRdb, this immuneACCESS table contains in-frame sequences only and omits some clones. Under half of the omission traces to an unresolved V gene where checked; the cause of the rest is unknown. V and J calls plus clone size are reproduced from that table; the DNA served to infer D and trimming. This sample comprises approximately 100,000 clones, around 79% of them detected only once. In total, the top ten clones hold more than 3% of the sample.

In total, roughly 710 healthy bone marrow donors made up the cohort. At the time of sampling, every cohort member was nominally healthy, though immune exposures that went unrecorded were likely present. The donor tested CMV seronegative, placing the donor among the 300 to 400 seronegative members of the cohort. Each donor provided a peripheral blood sample, and peripheral blood mononuclear cells were used for TCR beta sequencing. The Qiagen DNeasy Blood Extraction Kit was used to extract genomic DNA from the blood cell samples. CDR1 is given as KGHSH and CDR2 as LQKENI, both from the germline V gene. The CDR3 measures 13 amino acids from cysteine to phenylalanine. Only CDR3 DNA remains: 39 bases, in frame from the first base. V loses 5 bases of germline sequence and J loses 1 base, and the interval between the two ends is 8 bases.

The chain joins TRBV18 to TRBJ1-2; 5 matching bases give a weak D call of TRBD1. Sequenced material: PBMCs. This TCR derives from a woman aged 40 to 50 in good health and CMV-seronegative. The CDR3 in this case is CASSSDSNYGYTF. In nucleotides, the sequence is TGTGCCAGCTCATCTGACAGTAACTATGGCTACACCTTC.